This T cell receptor (beta chain) is from a study of T cell repertoires in ileal Crohn's disease. About the study: Surgery for a complication: stricturing in around 60%, penetrating in about 40%.

Some clones are missing from TCRdb's copy, which holds only in-frame ones; the method was immunoSEQ multiplex PCR. This sample has 15,000 to 20,000 clones; 75% to 80% occur once, and the top ten carry less than 5%. Findings and caveats of the study: Mucosal expansions were suggested to be mainly CD8 T cells.

As for this clone: What it recognizes is unknown.

Documented time point: inflamed ileum from the surgical specimen. The TCR comes from an adult with Crohn's disease. The sequenced sample consisted of ileal tissue.

This chain's CDR3 is CAISGERGVQYF. The CDR3 DNA follows: TGTGCCATCAGTGGCGAGCGGGGGGTGCAGTACTTC. This sequence joins TRBV10-3 and TRBJ2-7; 9 nucleotides align to TRBD2. CDR1 is ENHRY, CDR2 SYGVKD, per germline. V dropped 4 bases and J dropped 9; count of bases not matched to a gene: 4. The CDR3 spans 12 residues.